Below are 4 T cell receptor beta chains sequenced from a single sample in a study of metastatic and nonmetastatic thyroid tumors. TCRdb re-analyzed the PCR reads using MiXCR. The top ten clones hold 4.5% to 6% of a sample with about 9,000 clones, 14% to 15% of them seen once. Until they underwent thyroid surgery, no patient had received any treatment. The sequencing input was blood. These TCRs come from a female donor with papillary thyroid cancer or a benign thyroid nodule (not recorded which). Some clones in this sample may be carry-over from other donors' samples.

This clone was recorded at least ten times. This chain connects TRBV29-1 to TRBJ2-3, with TRBD2 identical over 8 bases. V shed 4 bases and J 2 bases; nucleotides not matched to a gene: 2. The CDR3 is made up of 13 amino acids. CDR1 and CDR2 (germline): SQVTM, ANQGSEA. CDR3 sequence reads: CSVVAGNTDTQYF. The CDR3 DNA is TGCAGCGTTGTAGCGGGAAACACAGATACGCAGTATTTT.

Within the sample, this clone is medium-sized. Other DNA variants within this sample encode the same CDR3. This CDR3 reads CASSPLGQKETQYF. CDR3 DNA: TGTGCCAGCTCACCGTTAGGACAGAAAGAGACCCAGTACTTC. The chain recombines TRBV18 with TRBJ2-5, with a weak D call TRBD1 (6 bases). V was pared by 3 bases and J by 3 bases, with 11 bases between. This CDR3 is 14 amino acids long. Germline-derived CDR1 and CDR2 are KGHSH and LQKENI.

J is TRBJ1-6 and V is TRBV5-1, with TRBD1 matching 9 bases. Germline V gene lookup returns CDR1 SGHRS and CDR2 YFSETQ. The length of the CDR3 is 17 residues. V shed 4 bases and J 5 bases; nucleotides not matched to a gene: 10. CDR3 DNA: TGCGCCAGCAGCCTGGATGCTCGGGACAGGGATAATTCACCCCTCCACTTT. Encoded protein: CASSLDARDRDNSPLHF. Full variable domain (rest looked up from reference TRBV5-1 and TRBJ1-6): KAGVTQTPRYLIKTRGQQVTLSCSPISGHRSVSWYQQTPGQGLQFLFEYFSETQRNKGNFPGRFSGRQFSNSRSEMNVSTLELGDSALYLCASSLDARDRDNSPLHFGNGTRLTVT.

Relative to its sample, this clone is medium-sized. This rearrangement joins TRBV28 to TRBJ1-1, with TRBD1 matching over 8 bases. Trimming took 6 bases from V and 10 from J; bases not matched to a gene: 16. Per germline, CDR1 MDHEN and CDR2 SYDVKM. The CDR3 runs 15 residues. This CDR3 reads CASSLHGQGLLRAFF. CDR3 DNA: TGTGCCAGCAGCCTTCATGGACAGGGCCTCCTGAGAGCTTTCTTT.